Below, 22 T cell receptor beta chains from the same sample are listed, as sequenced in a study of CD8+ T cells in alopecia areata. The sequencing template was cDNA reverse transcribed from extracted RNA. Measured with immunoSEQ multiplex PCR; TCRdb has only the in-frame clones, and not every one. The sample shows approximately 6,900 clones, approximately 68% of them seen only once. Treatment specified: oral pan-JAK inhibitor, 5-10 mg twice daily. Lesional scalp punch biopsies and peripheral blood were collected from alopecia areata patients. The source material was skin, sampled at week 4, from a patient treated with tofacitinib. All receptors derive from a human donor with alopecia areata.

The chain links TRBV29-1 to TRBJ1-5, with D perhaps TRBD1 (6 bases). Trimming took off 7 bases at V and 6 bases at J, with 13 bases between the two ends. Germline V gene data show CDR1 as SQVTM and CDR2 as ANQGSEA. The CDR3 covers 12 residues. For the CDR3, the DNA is TGCAGCGCGAAGGGGGAGGGTCAGCCCCAGCATTTT. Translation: CSAKGEGQPQHF.

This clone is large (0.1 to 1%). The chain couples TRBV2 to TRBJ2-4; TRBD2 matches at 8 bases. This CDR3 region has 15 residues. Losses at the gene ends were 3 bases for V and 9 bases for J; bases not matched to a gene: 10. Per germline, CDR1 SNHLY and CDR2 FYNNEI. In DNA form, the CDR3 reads TGTGCCAGCAGTGAGTCACTAGCGGCGCAGGGCATTCAGTACTTC. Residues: CASSESLAAQGIQYF.

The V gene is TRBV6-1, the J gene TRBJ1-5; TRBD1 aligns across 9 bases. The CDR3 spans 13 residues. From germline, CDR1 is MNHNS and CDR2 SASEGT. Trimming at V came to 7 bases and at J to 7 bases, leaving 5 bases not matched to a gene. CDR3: CASTGTGSQPQHF. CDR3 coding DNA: TGTGCCAGCACCGGGACAGGGTCCCAGCCCCAGCATTTT.

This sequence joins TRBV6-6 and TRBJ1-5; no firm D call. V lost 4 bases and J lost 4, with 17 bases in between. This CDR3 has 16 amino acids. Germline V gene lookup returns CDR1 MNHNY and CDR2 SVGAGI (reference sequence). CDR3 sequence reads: CASSFPGSVRNQPQHF. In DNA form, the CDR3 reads TGTGCCAGCAGTTTTCCGGGATCCGTTAGGAATCAGCCCCAGCATTTT.

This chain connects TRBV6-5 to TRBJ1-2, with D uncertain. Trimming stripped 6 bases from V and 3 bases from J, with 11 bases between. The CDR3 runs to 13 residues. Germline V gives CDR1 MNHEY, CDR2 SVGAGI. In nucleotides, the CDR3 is TGTGCCAGCAGACCCTTGGGAGACTATGGCTACACCTTC. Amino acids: CASRPLGDYGYTF.

The CDR3 bases are TGCGCCAGCAGCCAAGGAGACAGGGGTATGCAGCCCCAGCATTTT. This gives the protein CASSQGDRGMQPQHF. V usage is TRBV4-1 and J usage is TRBJ1-5; TRBD1 aligns across 8 bases. Germline values: CDR1 MGHRA, CDR2 YSYEKL. The CDR3 consists of 15 residues. Unmatched junction bases numbered 6, after V lost 1 base and J lost 7 bases.

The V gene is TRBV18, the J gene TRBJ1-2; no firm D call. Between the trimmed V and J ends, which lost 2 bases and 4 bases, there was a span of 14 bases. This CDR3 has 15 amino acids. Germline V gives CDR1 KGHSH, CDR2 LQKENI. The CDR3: CASSPRTHPPYGYTF. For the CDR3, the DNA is TGTGCCAGCTCACCAAGGACTCATCCTCCCTATGGCTACACCTTC. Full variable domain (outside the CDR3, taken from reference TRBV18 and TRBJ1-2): NAGVMQNPRHLVRRRGQEARLRCSPMKGHSHVYWYRQLPEEGLKFMVYLQKENIIDESGMPKERFSAEFPKEGPSILRIQQVVRGDSAAYFCASSPRTHPPYGYTFGSGTRLTVV.

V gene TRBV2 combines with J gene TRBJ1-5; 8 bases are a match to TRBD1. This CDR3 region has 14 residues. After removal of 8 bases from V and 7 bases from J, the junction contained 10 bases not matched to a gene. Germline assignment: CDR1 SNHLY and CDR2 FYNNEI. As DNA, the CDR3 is TGTGCCAGCCATGGGACAGGCTTCGCCCAGCCCCAGCATTTT. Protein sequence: CASHGTGFAQPQHF. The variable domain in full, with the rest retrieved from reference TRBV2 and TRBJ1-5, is EPEVTQTPSHQVTQMGQEVILRCVPISNHLYFYWYRQILGQKVEFLVSFYNNEISEKSEIFDDQFSVERPDGSNFTLKIRSTKLEDSAMYFCASHGTGFAQPQHFGDGTRLSIL.

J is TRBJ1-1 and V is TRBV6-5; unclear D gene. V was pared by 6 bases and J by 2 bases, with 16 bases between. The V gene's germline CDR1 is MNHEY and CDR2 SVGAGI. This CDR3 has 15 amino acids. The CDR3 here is CASSPTGRRNTEAFF. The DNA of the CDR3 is TGTGCCAGCAGCCCTACCGGCCGGAGAAACACTGAAGCTTTCTTT.

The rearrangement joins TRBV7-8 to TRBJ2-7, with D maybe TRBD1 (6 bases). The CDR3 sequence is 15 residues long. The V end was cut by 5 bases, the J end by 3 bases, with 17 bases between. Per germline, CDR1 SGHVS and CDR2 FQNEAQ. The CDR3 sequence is CASSPTPDRCYEQYF. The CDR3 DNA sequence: TGTGCCAGCAGCCCTACACCGGACAGATGCTACGAGCAGTACTTC.

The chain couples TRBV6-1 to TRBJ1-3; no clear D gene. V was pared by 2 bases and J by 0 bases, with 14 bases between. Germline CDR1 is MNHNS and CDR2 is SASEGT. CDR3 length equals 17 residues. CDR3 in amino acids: CASSEYGFLGSGNTIYF. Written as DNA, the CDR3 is TGTGCCAGCAGTGAATATGGCTTCCTCGGCTCTGGAAACACCATATATTTT.

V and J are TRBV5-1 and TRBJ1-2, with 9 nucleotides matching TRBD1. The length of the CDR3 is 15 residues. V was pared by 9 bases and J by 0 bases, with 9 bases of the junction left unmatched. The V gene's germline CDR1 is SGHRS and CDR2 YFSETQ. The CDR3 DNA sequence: TGCGCCACCAAACCGGGACAGGGAACTAACTATGGCTACACCTTC. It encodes CATKPGQGTNYGYTF. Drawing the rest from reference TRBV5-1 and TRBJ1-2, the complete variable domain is KAGVTQTPRYLIKTRGQQVTLSCSPISGHRSVSWYQQTPGQGLQFLFEYFSETQRNKGNFPGRFSGRQFSNSRSEMNVSTLELGDSALYLCATKPGQGTNYGYTFGSGTRLTVV.

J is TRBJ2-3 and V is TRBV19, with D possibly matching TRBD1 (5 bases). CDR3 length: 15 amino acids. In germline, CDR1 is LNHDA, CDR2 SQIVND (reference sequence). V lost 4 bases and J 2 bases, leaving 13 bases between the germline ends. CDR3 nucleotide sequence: TGTGCCAGTAGTACCCAGGGCCGGAACACAGATACGCAGTATTTT. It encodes CASSTQGRNTDTQYF.

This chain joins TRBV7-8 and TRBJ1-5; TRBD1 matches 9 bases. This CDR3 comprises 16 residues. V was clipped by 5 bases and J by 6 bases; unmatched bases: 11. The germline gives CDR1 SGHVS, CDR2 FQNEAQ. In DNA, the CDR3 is TGTGCCAGCAGCCCTCGGACAGGGGACAATCCTCAGCCCCAGCATTTT. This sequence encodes CASSPRTGDNPQPQHF.

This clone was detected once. The CDR3 nucleotides are TGTGCCAGCAGCTTAGTCGCGGGACCTTCCACAGATACGCAGTATTTT. It is translated as CASSLVAGPSTDTQYF. The rearrangement joins TRBV7-2 to TRBJ2-3; D perhaps matches TRBD2 (6 bases). V shed 1 base and J shed 2 bases, with 13 bases lying between them. Germline V gene sequence: CDR1 SGHTA, CDR2 FQGNSA. This CDR3 contains 16 residues.

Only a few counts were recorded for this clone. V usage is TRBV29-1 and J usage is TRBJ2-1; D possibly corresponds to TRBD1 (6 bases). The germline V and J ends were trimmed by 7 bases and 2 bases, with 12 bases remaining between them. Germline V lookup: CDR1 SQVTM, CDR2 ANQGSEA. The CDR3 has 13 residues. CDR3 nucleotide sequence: TGCAGCGAAAAGACAGGAACCTACAATGAGCAGTTCTTC. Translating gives CSEKTGTYNEQFF.

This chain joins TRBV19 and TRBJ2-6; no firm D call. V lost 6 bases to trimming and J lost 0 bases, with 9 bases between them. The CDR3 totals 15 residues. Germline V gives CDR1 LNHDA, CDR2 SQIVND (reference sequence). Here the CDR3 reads CASSPPGSGANVLTF. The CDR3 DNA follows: TGTGCCAGTAGCCCCCCAGGCTCTGGGGCCAACGTCCTGACTTTC.

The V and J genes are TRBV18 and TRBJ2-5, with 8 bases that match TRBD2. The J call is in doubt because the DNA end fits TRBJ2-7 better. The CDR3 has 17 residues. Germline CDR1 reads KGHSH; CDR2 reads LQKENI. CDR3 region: CASSPPRVAGISYEQYF. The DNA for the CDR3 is TGTGCCAGCTCACCACCGCGGGTAGCGGGAATCTCCTACGAGCAGTACTTC.

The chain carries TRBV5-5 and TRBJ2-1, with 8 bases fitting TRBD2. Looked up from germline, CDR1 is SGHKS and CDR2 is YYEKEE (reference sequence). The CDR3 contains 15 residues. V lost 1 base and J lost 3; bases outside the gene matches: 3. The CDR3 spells CASSLSGSLYNEQFF. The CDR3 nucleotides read TGTGCCAGCAGCTTGAGCGGGAGTCTCTACAATGAGCAGTTCTTC. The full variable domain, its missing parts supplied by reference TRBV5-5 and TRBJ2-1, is DAGVTQSPTHLIKTRGQQVTLRCSPISGHKSVSWYQQVLGQGPQFIFQYYEKEERGRGNFPDRFSARQFPNYSSELNVNALLLGDSALYLCASSLSGSLYNEQFFGPGTRLTVL.

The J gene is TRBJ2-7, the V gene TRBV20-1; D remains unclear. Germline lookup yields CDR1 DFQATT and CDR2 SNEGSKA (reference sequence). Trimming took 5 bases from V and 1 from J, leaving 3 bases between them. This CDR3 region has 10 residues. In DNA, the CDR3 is TGCAGTGCTGGATCCTACGAGCAGTACTTC. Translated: CSAGSYEQYF.

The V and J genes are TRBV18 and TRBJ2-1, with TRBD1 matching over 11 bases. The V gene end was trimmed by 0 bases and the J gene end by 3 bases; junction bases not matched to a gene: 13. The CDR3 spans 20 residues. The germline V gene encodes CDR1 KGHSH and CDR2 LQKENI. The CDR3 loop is CASSPPEDRGLAYSYNEQFF. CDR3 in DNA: TGTGCCAGCTCACCACCGGAGGACAGGGGGCTAGCTTATAGCTACAATGAGCAGTTCTTC.

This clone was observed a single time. CDR3 in DNA: TGTGCCAGCAGTTTATGGAGGCAGGGGGTACTCGAGCAGTACTTC. It yields the protein CASSLWRQGVLEQYF. The J gene is TRBJ2-7, the V gene TRBV27; 7 nucleotides align to TRBD1. J lost 6 bases, V lost 1 base, and 9 bases had no gene match. The V gene's germline CDR1 is MNHEY and CDR2 SMNVEV (reference sequence). The CDR3 is 15 amino acids.